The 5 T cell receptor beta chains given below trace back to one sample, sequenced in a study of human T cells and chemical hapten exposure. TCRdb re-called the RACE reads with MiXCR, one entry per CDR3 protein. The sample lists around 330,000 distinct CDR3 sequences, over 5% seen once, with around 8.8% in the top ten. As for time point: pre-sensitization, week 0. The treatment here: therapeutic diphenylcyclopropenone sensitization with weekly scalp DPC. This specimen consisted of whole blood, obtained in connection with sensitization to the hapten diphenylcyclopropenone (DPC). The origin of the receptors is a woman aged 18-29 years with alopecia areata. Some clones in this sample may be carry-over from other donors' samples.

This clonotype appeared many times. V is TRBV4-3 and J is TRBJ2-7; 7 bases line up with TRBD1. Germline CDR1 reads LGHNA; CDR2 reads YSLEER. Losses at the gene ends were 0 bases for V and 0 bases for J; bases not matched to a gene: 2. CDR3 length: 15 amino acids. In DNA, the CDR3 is TGCGCCAGCAGCCAAGAAGGGACAGCCTCCTACGAGCAGTACTTC. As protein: CASSQEGTASYEQYF.

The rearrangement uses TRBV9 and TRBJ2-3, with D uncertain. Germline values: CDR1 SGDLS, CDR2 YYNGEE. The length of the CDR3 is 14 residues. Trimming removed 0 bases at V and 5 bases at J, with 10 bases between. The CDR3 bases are TGTGCCAGCAGCGTAGGTGGTCCAGAAGATACGCAGTATTTT. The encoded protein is CASSVGGPEDTQYF.

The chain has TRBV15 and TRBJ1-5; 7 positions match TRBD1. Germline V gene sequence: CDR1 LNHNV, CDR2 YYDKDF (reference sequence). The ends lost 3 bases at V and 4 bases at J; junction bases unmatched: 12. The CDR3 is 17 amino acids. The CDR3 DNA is TGTGCCACCAGCAGGGGTAGACAGGGATTAAGAAATCAGCCCCAGCATTTT. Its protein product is CATSRGRQGLRNQPQHF.

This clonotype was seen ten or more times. DNA of the CDR3: TGTGCCAGCAATGTCTGGTACAGCTCTGGGGCCAACGTCCTGACTTTC. Protein: CASNVWYSSGANVLTF. This chain connects TRBV2 to TRBJ2-6; unclear D gene. The CDR3 totals 16 residues. The V gene's germline CDR1 is SNHLY and CDR2 FYNNEI. V lost 7 bases, J lost 0 bases, and 13 bases lay in between.

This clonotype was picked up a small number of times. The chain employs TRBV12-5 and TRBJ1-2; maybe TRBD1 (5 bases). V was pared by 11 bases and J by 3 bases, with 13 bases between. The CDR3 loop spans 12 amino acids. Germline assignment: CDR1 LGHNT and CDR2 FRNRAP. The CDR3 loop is CAFEGNDYGYTF. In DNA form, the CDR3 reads TGTGCTTTCGAGGGGAATGACTATGGCTACACCTTC.